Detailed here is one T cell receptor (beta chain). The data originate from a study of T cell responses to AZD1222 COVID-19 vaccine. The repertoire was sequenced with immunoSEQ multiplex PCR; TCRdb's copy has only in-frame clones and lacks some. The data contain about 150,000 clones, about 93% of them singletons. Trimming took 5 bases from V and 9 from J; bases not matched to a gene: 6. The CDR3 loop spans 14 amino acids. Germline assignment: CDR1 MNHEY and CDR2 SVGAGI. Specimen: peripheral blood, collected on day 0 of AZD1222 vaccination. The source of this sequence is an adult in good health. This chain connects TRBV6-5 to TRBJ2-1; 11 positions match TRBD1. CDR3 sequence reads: CASSRRTGGGEQFF. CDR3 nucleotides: TGTGCCAGCAGTCGCCGGACAGGGGGCGGTGAGCAGTTCTTC.